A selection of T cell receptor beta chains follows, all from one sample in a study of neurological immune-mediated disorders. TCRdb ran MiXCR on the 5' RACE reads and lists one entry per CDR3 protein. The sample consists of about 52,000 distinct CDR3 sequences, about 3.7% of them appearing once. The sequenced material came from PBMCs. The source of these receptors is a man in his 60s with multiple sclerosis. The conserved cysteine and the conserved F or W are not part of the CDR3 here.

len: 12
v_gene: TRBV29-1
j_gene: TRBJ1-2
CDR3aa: SVGQTTGRGGYT

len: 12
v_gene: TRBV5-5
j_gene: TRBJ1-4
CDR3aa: ASSFRGPNEKLF

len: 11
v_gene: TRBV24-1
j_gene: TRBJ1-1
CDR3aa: ATSDLQGSEAF

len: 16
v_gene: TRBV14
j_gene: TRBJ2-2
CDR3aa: ASSQLLAGVSRTGELF

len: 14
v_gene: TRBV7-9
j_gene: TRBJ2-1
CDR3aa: ASSPAGGGSYNEQF

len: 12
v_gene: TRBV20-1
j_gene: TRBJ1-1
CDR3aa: SAREQGARTEAF

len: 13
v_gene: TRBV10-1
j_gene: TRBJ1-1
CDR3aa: ASSESEASNTEAF

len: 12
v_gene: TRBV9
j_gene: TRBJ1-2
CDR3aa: ASSVAGQNYGYT

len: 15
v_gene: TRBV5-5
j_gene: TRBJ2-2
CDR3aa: ASSRRTGGENTGELF

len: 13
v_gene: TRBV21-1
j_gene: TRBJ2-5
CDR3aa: ASSKNERGGETQY

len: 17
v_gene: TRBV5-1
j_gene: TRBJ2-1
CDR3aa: ASSFQGQGLSISYNEQF

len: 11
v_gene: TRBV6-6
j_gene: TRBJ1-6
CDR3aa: ASKEAAYSPLH

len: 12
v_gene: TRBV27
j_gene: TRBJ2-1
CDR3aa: ASSFYRTHNEQF

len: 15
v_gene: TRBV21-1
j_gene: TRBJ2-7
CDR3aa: ASRQGIGAKAGYEQY

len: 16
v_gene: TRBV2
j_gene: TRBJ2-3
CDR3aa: ASSEALGVAGILGTQY

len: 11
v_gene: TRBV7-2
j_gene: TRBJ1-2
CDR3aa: ASSSTGLYGYT

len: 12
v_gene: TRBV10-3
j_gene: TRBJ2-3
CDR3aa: AIRDRVEADTQY

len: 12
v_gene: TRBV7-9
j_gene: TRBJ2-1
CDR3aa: ASSFSGMGNEQF

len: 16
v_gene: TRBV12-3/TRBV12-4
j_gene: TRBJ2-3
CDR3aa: ASSFGASGGASTDTQY

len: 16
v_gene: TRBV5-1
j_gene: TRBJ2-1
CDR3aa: ASRSPAGGQNEYNEQF

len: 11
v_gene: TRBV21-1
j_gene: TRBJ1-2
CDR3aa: ASSPRTNYGYT

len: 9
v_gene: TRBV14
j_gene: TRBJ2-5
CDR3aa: ASSQSKTQY

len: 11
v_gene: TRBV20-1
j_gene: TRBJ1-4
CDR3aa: SAQQETNEKLF

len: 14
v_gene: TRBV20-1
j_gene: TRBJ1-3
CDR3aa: SARDPGQGGGNTIY